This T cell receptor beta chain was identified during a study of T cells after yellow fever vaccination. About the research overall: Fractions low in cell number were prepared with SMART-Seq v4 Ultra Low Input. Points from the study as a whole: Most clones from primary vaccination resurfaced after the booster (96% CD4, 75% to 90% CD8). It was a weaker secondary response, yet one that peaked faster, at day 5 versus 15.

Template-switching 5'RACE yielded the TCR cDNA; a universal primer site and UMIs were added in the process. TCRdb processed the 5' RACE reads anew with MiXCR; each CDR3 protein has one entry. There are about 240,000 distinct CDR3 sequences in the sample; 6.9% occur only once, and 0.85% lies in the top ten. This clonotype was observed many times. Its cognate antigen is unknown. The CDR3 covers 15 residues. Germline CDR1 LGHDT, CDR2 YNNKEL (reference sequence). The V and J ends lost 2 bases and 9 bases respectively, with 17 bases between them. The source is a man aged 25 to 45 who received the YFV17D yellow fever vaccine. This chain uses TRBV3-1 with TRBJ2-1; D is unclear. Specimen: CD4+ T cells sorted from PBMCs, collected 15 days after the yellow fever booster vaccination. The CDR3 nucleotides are TGTGCCAGCAGCCAATTCGGGTTAGTATCCGGTGAGCAGTTCTTC. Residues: CASSQFGLVSGEQFF.